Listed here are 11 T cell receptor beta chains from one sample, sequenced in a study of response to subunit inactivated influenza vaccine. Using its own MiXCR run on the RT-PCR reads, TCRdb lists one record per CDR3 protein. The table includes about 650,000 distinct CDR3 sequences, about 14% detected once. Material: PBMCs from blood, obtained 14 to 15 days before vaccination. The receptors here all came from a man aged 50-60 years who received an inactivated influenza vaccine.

CDR3 nucleotide sequence: TGCAGTGCTAGTATTAGCGGGGGCACAGATACGCAGTATTTT. It yields the protein CSASISGGTDTQYF. The rearrangement links TRBV20-1 to TRBJ2-3; 8 bases agree with TRBD2. The V gene's germline CDR1 is DFQATT and CDR2 SNEGSKA (reference sequence). The junction had 3 bases not matched to a gene; V was cut back by 3 bases and J by 1 base. This CDR3 is 14 amino acids long.

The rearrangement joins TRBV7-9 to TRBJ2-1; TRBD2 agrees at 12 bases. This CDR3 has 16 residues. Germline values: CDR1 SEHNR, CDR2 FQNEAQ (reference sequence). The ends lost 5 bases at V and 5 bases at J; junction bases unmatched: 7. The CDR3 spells CASSALAGGPNNEQFF. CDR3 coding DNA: TGTGCCAGCAGCGCCCTAGCGGGGGGGCCCAACAATGAGCAGTTCTTC.

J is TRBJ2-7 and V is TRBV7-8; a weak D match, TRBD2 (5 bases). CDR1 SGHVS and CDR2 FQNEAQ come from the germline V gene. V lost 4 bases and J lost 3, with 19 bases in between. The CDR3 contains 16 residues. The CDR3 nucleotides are TGTGCCAGCAGCTCCCTCCGGGGTAGGCAAATCTACGAGCAGTACTTC. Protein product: CASSSLRGRQIYEQYF.

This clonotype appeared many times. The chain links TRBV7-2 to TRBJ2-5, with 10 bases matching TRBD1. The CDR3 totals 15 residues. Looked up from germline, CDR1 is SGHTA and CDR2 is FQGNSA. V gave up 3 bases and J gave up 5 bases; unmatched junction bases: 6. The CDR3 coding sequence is TGTGCCAGCAGCTTCCGGGACAGGGGTACGGAGACCCAGTACTTC. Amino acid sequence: CASSFRDRGTETQYF.

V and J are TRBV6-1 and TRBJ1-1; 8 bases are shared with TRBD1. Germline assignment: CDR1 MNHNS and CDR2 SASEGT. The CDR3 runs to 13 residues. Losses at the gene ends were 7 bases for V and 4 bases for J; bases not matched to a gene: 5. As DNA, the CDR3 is TGTGCCAGCATGGCAGGGGGCTTCACTGAAGCTTTCTTT. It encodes CASMAGGFTEAFF.

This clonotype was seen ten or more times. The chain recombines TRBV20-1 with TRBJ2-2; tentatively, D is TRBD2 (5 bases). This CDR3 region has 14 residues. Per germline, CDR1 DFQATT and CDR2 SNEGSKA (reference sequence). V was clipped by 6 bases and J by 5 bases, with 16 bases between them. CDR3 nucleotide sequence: TGCAGTGCCCCGGCCGAAACGGGAACCGGGGAGCTGTTTTTT. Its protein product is CSAPAETGTGELFF.

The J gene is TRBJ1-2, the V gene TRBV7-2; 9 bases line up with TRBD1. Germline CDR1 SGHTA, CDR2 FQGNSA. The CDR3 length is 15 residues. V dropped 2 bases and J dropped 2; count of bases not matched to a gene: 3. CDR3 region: CASSLRDRVNYGYTF. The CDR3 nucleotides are TGTGCCAGCAGCTTAAGGGACAGGGTCAACTATGGCTACACCTTC.

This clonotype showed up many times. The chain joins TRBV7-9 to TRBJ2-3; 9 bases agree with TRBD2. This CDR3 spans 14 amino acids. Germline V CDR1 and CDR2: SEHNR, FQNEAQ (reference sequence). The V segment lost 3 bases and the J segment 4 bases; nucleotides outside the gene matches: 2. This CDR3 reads CASSFGGGADTQYF. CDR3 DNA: TGTGCCAGCAGCTTTGGCGGGGGGGCAGATACGCAGTATTTT.

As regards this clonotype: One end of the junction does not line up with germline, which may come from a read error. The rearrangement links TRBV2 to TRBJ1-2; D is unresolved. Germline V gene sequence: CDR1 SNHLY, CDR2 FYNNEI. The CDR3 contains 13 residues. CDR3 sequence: CASSEERDYGYTF. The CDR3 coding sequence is TGTGCCAGCAGCGAAGAAAGGGACTATGGCTACACCTTC.

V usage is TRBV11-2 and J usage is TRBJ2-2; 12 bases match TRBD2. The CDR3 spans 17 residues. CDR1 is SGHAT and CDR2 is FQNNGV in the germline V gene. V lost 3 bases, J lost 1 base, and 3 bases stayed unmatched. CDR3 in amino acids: CASSFTSGRKNTGELFF. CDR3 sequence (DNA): TGTGCCAGCAGCTTTACTAGCGGGAGGAAGAACACCGGGGAGCTGTTTTTT. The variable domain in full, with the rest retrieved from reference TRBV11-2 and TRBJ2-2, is EAGVAQSPRYKIIEKRQSVAFWCNPISGHATLYWYQQILGQGPKLLIQFQNNGVVDDSQLPKDRFSAERLKGVDSTLKIQPAKLEDSAVYLCASSFTSGRKNTGELFFGEGSRLTVL.

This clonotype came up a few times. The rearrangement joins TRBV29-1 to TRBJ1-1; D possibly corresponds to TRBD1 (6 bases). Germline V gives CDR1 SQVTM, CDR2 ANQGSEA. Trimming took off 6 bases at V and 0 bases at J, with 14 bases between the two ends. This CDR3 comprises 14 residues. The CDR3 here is CSVDRQAVNTEAFF. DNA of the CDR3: TGCAGCGTCGACCGACAGGCGGTGAACACTGAAGCTTTCTTT.